This TCR beta chain was documented in a study of blood T cell repertoires in COVID-19. The wider study: Samples taken during acute and convalescent COVID-19 were collected in the United States, Italy and Spain.

The CDR3 spans 17 residues. V lost 0 bases and J 0 bases, leaving 12 bases between the germline ends. Germline CDR1 reads KGHSY; CDR2 reads FQNENV. Assay used: immunoSEQ multiplex PCR; TCRdb lists only in-frame clones, some missing. The table records approximately 300,000 clones, approximately 90% of them present only once. Participant age was roughly 18 to 90 years, and participants resided in roughly 24 US areas. Participants' reported clinical history set cohort assignment. Donors in Cohort 3 counted as recovered after two negative PCRs, clearance, or symptom resolution. Sequences were obtained from PBMCs or T cells enriched from blood (not recorded which). The source of this sequence is a man aged 25-45 years who had recovered from COVID-19. The chain carries TRBV16 and TRBJ1-5; D ambiguous. CDR3 protein: CASSQSAPIYSNQPQHF. The CDR3 nucleotides read TGTGCCAGCAGCCAATCTGCGCCGATTTATAGCAATCAGCCCCAGCATTTT.